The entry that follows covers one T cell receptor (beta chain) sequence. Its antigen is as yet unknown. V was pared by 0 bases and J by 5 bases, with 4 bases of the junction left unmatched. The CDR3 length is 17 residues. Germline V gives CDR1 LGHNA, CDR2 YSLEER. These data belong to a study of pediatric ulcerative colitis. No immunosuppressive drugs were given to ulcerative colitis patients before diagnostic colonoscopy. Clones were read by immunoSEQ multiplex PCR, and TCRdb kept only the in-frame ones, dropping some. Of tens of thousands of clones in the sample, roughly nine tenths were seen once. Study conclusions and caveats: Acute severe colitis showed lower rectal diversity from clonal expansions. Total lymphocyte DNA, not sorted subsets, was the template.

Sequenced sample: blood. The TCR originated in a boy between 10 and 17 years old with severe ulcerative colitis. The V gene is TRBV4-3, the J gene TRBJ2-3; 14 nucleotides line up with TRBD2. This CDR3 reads CASSQDYGLAGGDTQYF. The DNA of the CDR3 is TGCGCCAGCAGCCAAGATTATGGACTAGCGGGAGGAGATACGCAGTATTTT.